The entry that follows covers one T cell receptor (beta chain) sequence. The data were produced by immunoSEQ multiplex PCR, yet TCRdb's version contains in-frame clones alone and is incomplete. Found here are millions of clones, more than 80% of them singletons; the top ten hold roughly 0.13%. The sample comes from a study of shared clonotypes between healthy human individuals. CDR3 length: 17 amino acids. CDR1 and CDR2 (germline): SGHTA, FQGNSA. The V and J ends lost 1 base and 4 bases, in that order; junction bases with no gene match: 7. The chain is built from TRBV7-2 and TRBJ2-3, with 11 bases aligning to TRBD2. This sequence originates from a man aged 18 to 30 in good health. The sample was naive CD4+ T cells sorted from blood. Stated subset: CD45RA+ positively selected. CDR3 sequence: CASSLVIAGGPSDTQYF. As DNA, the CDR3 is TGTGCCAGCAGCTTAGTTATAGCGGGAGGGCCCTCAGATACGCAGTATTTT.